The rows below give T cell receptor beta chains drawn from one sample of a study of blood T cell repertoires in COVID-19. Clones were sequenced by immunoSEQ multiplex PCR, and TCRdb holds only the in-frame ones, with some missing. The profile shows 70,000 to 80,000 clones, around 91% of them singletons. Sequenced sample: peripheral blood. The origin of the receptors is a human donor in a cohort sampled during active COVID-19. Each CDR3 is given with its conserved first and last residue. A D gene is named only where the DNA matches it firmly. Rows may omit the clone size; those that give it use once, few, many or a size class.

abundance	d_gene	v_gene	j_gene	CDR3nt	CDR3aa
.	TRBD2	TRBV9	TRBJ2-1	TGTGCCAGCGGCTACGGGACTAGCGGGGTCAATGAGCAGTTCTTC	CASGYGTSGVNEQFF
.	.	TRBV7-9	TRBJ2-3	TGTGCCAGCAGCCCCCAGGGTGGGGATACGCAGTATTTT	CASSPQGGDTQYF
.	.	TRBV3-1/TRBV3-2	TRBJ1-1	TGTGCCAGCAGCCTTGGCAGGGAATACACTGAAGCTTTCTTT	CASSLGREYTEAFF
.	TRBD1	TRBV6-2/TRBV6-3	TRBJ2-1	TGTGCCAGCAGCCGAGGACAGGCTTGTGTCTTC	CASSRGQACVF
.	.	TRBV11-2	TRBJ1-4	TGTGCCAGCAGCTTAGGGCGGTTGAATGAAAAACTGTTTTTT	CASSLGRLNEKLFF
.	TRBD1	TRBV27	TRBJ2-3	TGTGCCAGCAGCGACAGGGTGGGAGATACGCAGTATTTT	CASSDRVGDTQYF
once	TRBD1	TRBV4-1	TRBJ1-2	TGCGCCAGCAGCCTTACATCAGGGGGTAGCTATGGCTACACCTTC	CASSLTSGGSYGYTF
.	TRBD1	TRBV12-5	TRBJ1-1	TGTGCTAGTGGTCCTTTCCCCGGGACAGGGGCCACTGAAGCTTTCTTT	CASGPFPGTGATEAFF
once	TRBD1	TRBV7-2	TRBJ1-2	TGTGCCAGCAGCTCGGGACAGGGGGCATGGGGCTACACCTTC	CASSSGQGAWGYTF
.	TRBD2	TRBV7-2	TRBJ2-5	TGTGCCAGCAGCTTAATGGGTCTAGCGGGGGGGCAGGACCAGTACTTC	CASSLMGLAGGQDQYF
.	.	TRBV5-4	TRBJ1-1	TGTGCCAGCAGCATTACACGGAACACTGAAGCTTTCTTT	CASSITRNTEAFF
.	TRBD1	TRBV7-8	TRBJ1-3	TGTGCCAGCAGCATCCTACAGGGGGCCGGAAACACCATATATTTT	CASSILQGAGNTIYF
.	TRBD1	TRBV29-1	TRBJ1-4	TGCAGCGCAACAGGGGGCGATGAAAAACTGTTTTTT	CSATGGDEKLFF
once	TRBD2	TRBV6-5	TRBJ2-7	TGTGCCGGTGGGGGGGGCTACGAGCAGTACTTC	CAGGGGYEQYF
.	.	TRBV5-1	TRBJ1-4	TGCGCCAGCAGCTACGGGTTCAGGGGCGCGGATGAAAAACTGTTTTTT	CASSYGFRGADEKLFF
.	.	TRBV14	TRBJ1-1	TGTGCCAGCAGCCCGATAACTTCGACAGCGAACACTGAAGCTTTCTTT	CASSPITSTANTEAFF
.	.	TRBV6-5	TRBJ2-2	TGTGCCAGTAAGACAGGAACAGGGTCCGGGGAGCTGTTTTTT	CASKTGTGSGELFF
.	TRBD1	TRBV5-6	TRBJ2-7	TGTGCCAGCAGCTCGGGGGACAGGACCTACGAGCAGTACTTC	CASSSGDRTYEQYF